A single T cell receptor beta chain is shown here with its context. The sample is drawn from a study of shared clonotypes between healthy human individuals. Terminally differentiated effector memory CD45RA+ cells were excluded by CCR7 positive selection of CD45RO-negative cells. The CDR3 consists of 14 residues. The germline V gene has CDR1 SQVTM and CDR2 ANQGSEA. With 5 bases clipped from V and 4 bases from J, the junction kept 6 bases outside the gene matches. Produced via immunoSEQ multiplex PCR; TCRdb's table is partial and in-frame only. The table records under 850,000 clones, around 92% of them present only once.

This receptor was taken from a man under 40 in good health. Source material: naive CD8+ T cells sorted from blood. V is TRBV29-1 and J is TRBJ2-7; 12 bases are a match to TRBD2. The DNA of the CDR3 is TGCAGCGTTCTCCCGACTAGCGGGAGTTACGAGCAGTACTTC. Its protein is CSVLPTSGSYEQYF.